These 27 T cell receptor beta chains were sequenced from one sample in a study of T cells in Graves' hyperthyroidism and ophthalmopathy. Authors of the study amplified TCR beta CDR3 regions from RNA transcripts. HTBI primers drove first-round RT-PCR of the TCR CDR3. TCRdb re-called the multiplex PCR reads with MiXCR, one entry per CDR3 protein. This repertoire shows around 520,000 distinct CDR3 sequences, approximately 15% found once; its top ten account for around 14%. Sequencing input: blood. Source of these receptors: a woman in her forties with Graves' hyperthyroidism.

This clonotype was recorded a few times. J is TRBJ2-5 and V is TRBV20-1; a weak D match, TRBD1 (7 bases). Looked up from germline, CDR1 is DFQATT and CDR2 is SNEGSKA (reference sequence). Trimming took off 3 bases at V and 5 bases at J, with 16 bases between the two ends. The CDR3 sequence is 14 residues long. The DNA of the CDR3 is TGCAGTGCTAGTACTCTCAGGGGGAGGGAGACCCAGTACTTC. It encodes CSASTLRGRETQYF.

This clonotype appeared a few times. The CDR3 coding sequence is TGTGCCAGCAGCTTGGCCTGGGGCAGGGCATCTTCCTACGAGCAGTACTTC. It specifies CASSLAWGRASSYEQYF. The chain links TRBV5-4 to TRBJ2-7, with D maybe TRBD1 (5 bases). Trimming took off 0 bases at V and 1 base at J, with 17 bases between the two ends. Germline V lookup: CDR1 SGHNT, CDR2 YYREEE (reference sequence). The CDR3 is 17 residues long. Complete variable domain (other parts from reference TRBV5-4 and TRBJ2-7): ETGVTQSPTHLIKTRGQQVTLRCSSQSGHNTVSWYQQALGQGPQFIFQYYREEENGRGNFPPRFSGLQFPNYSSELNVNALELDDSALYLCASSLAWGRASSYEQYFGPGTRLTVT.

This clonotype was detected ten times or more. The chain recombines TRBV20-1 with TRBJ2-1; 7 nucleotides agree with TRBD2. The CDR3 consists of 14 residues. CDR1 and CDR2 (germline): DFQATT, SNEGSKA (reference sequence). J was trimmed by 3 bases and V by 3 bases; bases with no gene match: 5. This chain's CDR3 is CSARKAGIYNEQFF. The CDR3 nucleotides are TGCAGTGCTAGGAAAGCGGGAATCTACAATGAGCAGTTCTTC.

This clonotype was found many times. The gene calls are TRBV9 and TRBJ2-5; TRBD2 aligns across 13 bases. V lost 3 bases and J lost 5; bases outside the gene matches: 4. Germline V gene lookup returns CDR1 SGDLS and CDR2 YYNGEE. The CDR3 totals 15 residues. CDR3 nucleotide sequence: TGTGCCAGCAGCGGGGGGACTAGCGGGATCGAGACCCAGTACTTC. Translated: CASSGGTSGIETQYF.

The rearrangement uses TRBV7-9 and TRBJ2-3, with TRBD2 as a possible D gene (6 bases). Trimming left V 5 bases short and J 2 bases short, with 14 bases between. CDR1 SEHNR and CDR2 FQNEAQ come from the germline V gene (reference sequence). CDR3 length equals 15 residues. Written as DNA, the CDR3 is TGTGCCAGCAGCGTGGGACTCCACAACACAGATACGCAGTATTTT. Its translation is CASSVGLHNTDTQYF. Full variable domain (missing parts from reference TRBV7-9 and TRBJ2-3): DTGVSQNPRHKITKRGQNVTFRCDPISEHNRLYWYRQTLGQGPEFLTYFQNEAQLEKSRLLSDRFSAERPKGSFSTLEIQRTEQGDSAMYLCASSVGLHNTDTQYFGPGTRLTVL.

This clonotype has just a few counts. The rearrangement uses TRBV6-5 and TRBJ1-5; no clear D gene. This CDR3 spans 15 amino acids. V was trimmed by 0 bases and J by 9 bases, leaving 15 bases between them. Germline V gives CDR1 MNHEY, CDR2 SVGAGI. The CDR3 protein is CASSYSSKGQRPQHF. The CDR3 nucleotides read TGTGCCAGCAGTTACTCGAGTAAAGGGCAACGGCCCCAGCATTTT.

This clonotype showed up many times. CDR3 sequence: CASSPPGQGDYEQYF. The CDR3 DNA reads TGTGCCAGCTCACCACCGGGACAGGGGGACTACGAGCAGTACTTC. The V call is TRBV18, the J call TRBJ2-7, with 11 bases aligning to TRBD1. Trimming removed 0 bases from V and 3 bases from J; junction bases left unmatched: 1. From germline, CDR1 is KGHSH and CDR2 LQKENI. The CDR3 consists of 15 residues. The complete variable domain, with remaining parts taken from reference TRBV18 and TRBJ2-7, reads NAGVMQNPRHLVRRRGQEARLRCSPMKGHSHVYWYRQLPEEGLKFMVYLQKENIIDESGMPKERFSAEFPKEGPSILRIQQVVRGDSAAYFCASSPPGQGDYEQYFGPGTRLTVT.

This clonotype was seen at least ten times. The rearrangement links TRBV27 to TRBJ2-1, with 7 bases lining up with TRBD1. CDR3 length: 15 amino acids. The V segment lost 1 base and the J segment 5 bases; nucleotides outside the gene matches: 5. CDR1 is MNHEY, CDR2 SMNVEV, per germline (reference sequence). CDR3 residues: CASSLFGQGDNEQFF. CDR3 DNA: TGTGCCAGCAGTTTATTCGGGCAGGGGGACAATGAGCAGTTCTTC.

This chain uses TRBV6-1 with TRBJ2-7, with 10 bases lining up with TRBD2. Germline V gene sequence: CDR1 MNHNS, CDR2 SASEGT. Trimming cost V 6 bases and J 7 bases; bases outside gene matches: 15. The CDR3 totals 16 residues. CDR3: CASRASGREGGYEQYF. The CDR3 DNA follows: TGTGCCAGCAGAGCGAGCGGGAGGGAAGGGGGCTATGAGCAGTACTTC.

The chain is built from TRBV4-2 and TRBJ2-7, with D possibly TRBD2 on 8 matching bases. This CDR3 spans 15 amino acids. CDR1 and CDR2 from the germline V gene are LGHNA and YNFKEQ. Deletions cut 2 bases from V and 7 bases from J, with 18 bases between. The CDR3 protein is CASSQRGGQSQEQYF. The CDR3 nucleotides are TGTGCCAGCAGCCAACGGGGGGGACAGTCGCAGGAGCAGTACTTC.

This clonotype was seen more than once but under ten times. The chain has TRBV7-9 and TRBJ1-6, with 7 bases identical to TRBD1. V lost 5 bases to trimming and J lost 5 bases; unmatched junction nucleotides: 6. Germline assignment: CDR1 SEHNR and CDR2 FQNEAQ (reference sequence). The CDR3 is 15 amino acids. The CDR3, as DNA: TGTGCCAGCAGCCTCCGGGACAGTAATAATTCACCCCTCCACTTT. Translating gives CASSLRDSNNSPLHF.

This clonotype was seen at least ten times. This chain links TRBV7-8 with TRBJ2-1; D may be TRBD2 (5 bases). The V gene's germline CDR1 is SGHVS and CDR2 FQNEAQ. CDR3 length: 15 amino acids. Between the trimmed V and J ends, which lost 4 bases and 7 bases, there was a span of 17 bases. The CDR3 coding sequence is TGTGCCAGCAGCTCCAGGACTGGTAATGGGAATGAGCAGTTCTTC. Encoded protein: CASSSRTGNGNEQFF.

At least ten counts were recorded for this clonotype. The chain has TRBV5-1 and TRBJ2-2; 7 bases agree with TRBD1. Germline V lookup: CDR1 SGHRS, CDR2 YFSETQ. The V and J ends lost 7 bases and 5 bases, in that order; junction bases with no gene match: 8. The CDR3 extends over 14 amino acids. The CDR3 sequence is CASGEQGRTGELFF. For the CDR3, the DNA is TGCGCCAGCGGCGAACAGGGGAGAACCGGGGAGCTGTTTTTT.

This clonotype was observed many times. The V and J genes are TRBV28 and TRBJ1-1; possibly TRBD1 for D (6 bases). The germline V gene encodes CDR1 MDHEN and CDR2 SYDVKM. Deletions cut 10 bases from V and 5 bases from J, with 14 bases between. This CDR3 has 12 residues. CDR3 bases: TGTGCCACAGGGGCGCTGGGGACTGAAGCTTTCTTT. This gives the protein CATGALGTEAFF.

V usage is TRBV2 and J usage is TRBJ1-4; 7 nucleotides line up with TRBD1. From germline, CDR1 is SNHLY and CDR2 FYNNEI. The length of the CDR3 is 11 residues. The ends lost 11 bases at V and 5 bases at J; junction bases unmatched: 2. The CDR3 sequence is CAGQENEKLFF. For the CDR3, the DNA is TGTGCCGGACAGGAAAATGAAAAACTGTTTTTT.

This clonotype was observed at least ten times. The rearrangement joins TRBV19 to TRBJ2-2; 7 positions match TRBD2. V dropped 9 bases and J dropped 7; count of bases not matched to a gene: 11. Per the germline V gene, CDR1 is LNHDA and CDR2 is SQIVND (reference sequence). The CDR3 length is 14 residues. The CDR3 sequence is CASGTSVSGGELFF. CDR3 DNA sequence: TGTGCCAGCGGAACTAGCGTATCAGGCGGGGAGCTGTTTTTT.

The chain employs TRBV20-1 and TRBJ1-1; tentatively, D is TRBD1 (6 bases). Trimming cost V 5 bases and J 0 bases, with 10 bases left between them. The CDR3 is 13 residues long. Per germline, CDR1 DFQATT and CDR2 SNEGSKA (reference sequence). This CDR3 reads CSAEGGVNTEAFF. DNA for the CDR3: TGCAGTGCTGAGGGGGGGGTGAACACTGAAGCTTTCTTT.

The V and J genes are TRBV4-1 and TRBJ1-4; D perhaps matches TRBD1 (6 bases). Germline V gene sequence: CDR1 MGHRA, CDR2 YSYEKL. CDR3 length: 16 amino acids. Deletions cut 4 bases from V and 8 bases from J, with 20 bases between. The CDR3 coding sequence is TGCGCCAGCAGCCGTCCCCAGGGGAAAGGCGGAGAAAAACTGTTTTTT. Amino acids: CASSRPQGKGGEKLFF.

Ten or more counts support this clonotype. The chain employs TRBV9 and TRBJ2-7; no clear D. The CDR3 has 13 amino acids. The V gene lost 4 bases and the J gene lost 7 bases, with 15 bases spanning the gap. Germline CDR1 and CDR2: SGDLS and YYNGEE. The CDR3 spells CASSKRPSDEQYF. CDR3 nucleotides: TGTGCCAGCAGCAAAAGGCCAAGCGATGAGCAGTACTTC.

This clonotype was counted at least ten times. The chain recombines TRBV5-1 with TRBJ1-1; D perhaps matches TRBD1 (6 bases). The V gene lost 0 bases and the J gene lost 8 bases, with 11 bases spanning the gap. The length of the CDR3 is 13 residues. Germline V gene lookup returns CDR1 SGHRS and CDR2 YFSETQ. CDR3 in DNA: TGCGCCAGCAGCTTGGGTCAGGGGATGGAAGCTTTCTTT. Amino acids: CASSLGQGMEAFF.

This clonotype has ten or more counts. V gene TRBV28 combines with J gene TRBJ1-6; a weak D match, TRBD1 (5 bases). Germline V gene data show CDR1 as MDHEN and CDR2 as SYDVKM. The CDR3 loop spans 13 amino acids. V was cut by 7 bases and J by 2 bases, with 6 bases left in between. CDR3 nucleotide sequence: TGTGCCAGCACAGGGACCTATAATTCACCCCTCCACTTT. Its translation is CASTGTYNSPLHF. The variable domain in full, with the rest retrieved from reference TRBV28 and TRBJ1-6, is DVKVTQSSRYLVKRTGEKVFLECVQDMDHENMFWYRQDPGLGLRLIYFSYDVKMKEKGDIPEGYSVSREKKERFSLILESASTNQTSMYLCASTGTYNSPLHFGNGTRLTVT.

J is TRBJ2-1 and V is TRBV7-9; unclear D gene. V was cut by 1 base and J by 0 bases, with 16 bases left in between. The CDR3 is 18 residues long. The germline gives CDR1 SEHNR, CDR2 FQNEAQ (reference sequence). The CDR3 sequence is CASSLVGYRPSSYNEQFF. DNA of the CDR3: TGTGCCAGCAGCTTAGTCGGTTATCGCCCGAGCTCCTACAATGAGCAGTTCTTC.

Ten or more counts support this clonotype. This sequence joins TRBV3-1 and TRBJ1-3; D not certain. V dropped 2 bases and J dropped 3 bases, with 5 bases sitting between them. This CDR3 comprises 13 residues. CDR1 LGHDT and CDR2 YNNKEL come from the germline V gene (reference sequence). This chain's CDR3 is CASSQRDGNTIYF. DNA for the CDR3: TGTGCCAGCAGCCAACGCGATGGAAACACCATATATTTT.

This clonotype showed up just a few times. The chain uses TRBV28 and TRBJ2-4; TRBD1 aligns across 7 bases. Per the germline V gene, CDR1 is MDHEN and CDR2 is SYDVKM. The length of the CDR3 is 15 residues. Losses at the gene ends were 9 bases for V and 9 bases for J; bases not matched to a gene: 17. This chain's CDR3 is CASELGTTGMGIQYF. DNA of the CDR3: TGTGCCAGTGAGTTGGGGACGACAGGGATGGGCATTCAGTACTTC.

This clonotype turned up a few times. The chain uses TRBV20-1 and TRBJ2-7; 11 bases line up with TRBD2. The CDR3 is 16 residues long. Germline V gene lookup returns CDR1 DFQATT and CDR2 SNEGSKA (reference sequence). V shed 0 bases, J shed 2 bases, and the junction held 6 bases outside the gene matches. The CDR3 loop reads CSARDRVAGGPYEQYF. In DNA form, the CDR3 reads TGCAGTGCTAGAGATCGGGTAGCGGGAGGGCCCTACGAGCAGTACTTC.

This clonotype appeared a few times. V usage is TRBV20-1 and J usage is TRBJ1-3, with 9 bases identical to TRBD1. The CDR3 is 16 amino acids. CDR1 DFQATT and CDR2 SNEGSKA come from the germline V gene (reference sequence). After removal of 0 bases from V and 1 base from J, the junction contained 4 bases not matched to a gene. The CDR3 is CSARDGQGSSGNTIYF. The CDR3, as DNA: TGCAGTGCTAGAGACGGACAGGGGAGTTCTGGAAACACCATATATTTT.

The chain has TRBV7-6 and TRBJ2-7, with 9 bases identical to TRBD1. Germline CDR1 reads SGHVS; CDR2 reads FNYEAQ. With V trimmed by 5 bases and J by 4 bases, 9 bases remained unmatched. The CDR3 sequence is 15 residues long. CDR3 residues: CASSQPGQGWYEQYF. DNA of the CDR3: TGTGCCAGCAGCCAGCCGGGACAGGGATGGTACGAGCAGTACTTC.